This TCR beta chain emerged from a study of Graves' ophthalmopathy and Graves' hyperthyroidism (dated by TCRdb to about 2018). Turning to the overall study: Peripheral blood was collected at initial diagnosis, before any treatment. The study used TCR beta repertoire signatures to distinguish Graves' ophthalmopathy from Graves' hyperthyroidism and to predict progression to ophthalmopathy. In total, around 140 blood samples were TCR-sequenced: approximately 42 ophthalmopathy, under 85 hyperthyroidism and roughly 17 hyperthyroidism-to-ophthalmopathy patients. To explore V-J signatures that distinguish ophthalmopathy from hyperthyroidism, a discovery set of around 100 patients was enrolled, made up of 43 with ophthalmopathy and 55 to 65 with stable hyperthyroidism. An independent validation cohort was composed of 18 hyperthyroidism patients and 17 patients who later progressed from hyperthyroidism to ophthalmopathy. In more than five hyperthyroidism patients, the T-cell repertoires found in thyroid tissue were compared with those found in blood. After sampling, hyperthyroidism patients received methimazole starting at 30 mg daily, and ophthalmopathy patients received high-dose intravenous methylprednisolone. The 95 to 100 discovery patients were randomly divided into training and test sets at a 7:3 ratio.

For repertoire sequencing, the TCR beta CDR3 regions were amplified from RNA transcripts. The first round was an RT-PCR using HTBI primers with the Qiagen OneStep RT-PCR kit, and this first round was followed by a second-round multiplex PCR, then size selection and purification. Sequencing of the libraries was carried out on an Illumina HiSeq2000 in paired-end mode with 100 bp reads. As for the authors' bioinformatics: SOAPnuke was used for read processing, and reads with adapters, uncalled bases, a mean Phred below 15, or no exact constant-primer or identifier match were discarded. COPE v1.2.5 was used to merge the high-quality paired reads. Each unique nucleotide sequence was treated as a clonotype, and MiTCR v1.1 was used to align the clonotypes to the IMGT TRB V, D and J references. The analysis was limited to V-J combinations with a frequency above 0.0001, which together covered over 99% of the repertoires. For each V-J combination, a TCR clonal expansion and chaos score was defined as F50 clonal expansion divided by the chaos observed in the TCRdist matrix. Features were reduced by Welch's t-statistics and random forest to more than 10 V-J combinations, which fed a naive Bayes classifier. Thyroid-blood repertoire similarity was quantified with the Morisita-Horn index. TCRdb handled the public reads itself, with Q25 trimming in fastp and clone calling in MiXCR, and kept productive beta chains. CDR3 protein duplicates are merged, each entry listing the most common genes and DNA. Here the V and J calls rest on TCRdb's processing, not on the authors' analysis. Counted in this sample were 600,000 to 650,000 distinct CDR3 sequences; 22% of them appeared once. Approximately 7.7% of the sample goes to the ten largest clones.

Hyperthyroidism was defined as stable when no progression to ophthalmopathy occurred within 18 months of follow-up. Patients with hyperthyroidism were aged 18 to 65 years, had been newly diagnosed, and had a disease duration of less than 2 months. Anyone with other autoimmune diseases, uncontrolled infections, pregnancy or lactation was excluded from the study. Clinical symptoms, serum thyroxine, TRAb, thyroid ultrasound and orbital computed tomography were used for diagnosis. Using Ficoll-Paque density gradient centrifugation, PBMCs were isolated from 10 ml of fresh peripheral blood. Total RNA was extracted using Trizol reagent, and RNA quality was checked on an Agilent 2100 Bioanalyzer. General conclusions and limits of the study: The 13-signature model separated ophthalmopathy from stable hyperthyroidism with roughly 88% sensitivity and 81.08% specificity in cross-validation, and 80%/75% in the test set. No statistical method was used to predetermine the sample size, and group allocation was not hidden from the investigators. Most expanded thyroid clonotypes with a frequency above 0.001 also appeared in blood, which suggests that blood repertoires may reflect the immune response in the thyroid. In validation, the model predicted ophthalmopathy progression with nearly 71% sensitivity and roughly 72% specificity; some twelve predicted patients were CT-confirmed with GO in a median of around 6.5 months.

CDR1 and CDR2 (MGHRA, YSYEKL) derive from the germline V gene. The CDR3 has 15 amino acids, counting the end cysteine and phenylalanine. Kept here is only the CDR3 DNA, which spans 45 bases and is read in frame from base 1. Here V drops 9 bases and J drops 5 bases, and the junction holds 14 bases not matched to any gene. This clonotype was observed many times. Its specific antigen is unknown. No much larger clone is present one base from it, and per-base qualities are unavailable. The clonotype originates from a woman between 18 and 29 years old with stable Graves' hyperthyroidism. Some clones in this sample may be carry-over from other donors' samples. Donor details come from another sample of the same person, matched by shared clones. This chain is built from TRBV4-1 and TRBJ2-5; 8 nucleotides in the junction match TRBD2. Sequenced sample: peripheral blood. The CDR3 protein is CASASLAGGGETQYF. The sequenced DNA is TGCGCCAGTGCGAGTCTGGCGGGGGGTGGTGAGACCCAGTACTTC.